This T cell receptor beta chain is from a study of blood T cell repertoires in COVID-19 (dated by TCRdb to about 2020). For context, the study as a whole: The collaborator samples originated in the United States, Italy and Spain and spanned the acute and convalescent phases of COVID-19. The prospective study material was composed of cDNA or gDNA derived from T cells, B-cell-depleted T cells, or PBMCs. Deeply sampled blood TCRbeta repertoires from subjects exposed to, actively infected with, or recovered from COVID-19 were included in the dataset. A freely available public database, intended as a resource for researchers studying the immune response to SARS-CoV-2, is where the repertoires were released. The samples were drawn from two sources: the first 160 participants of the ongoing ImmuneRACE study, and over 950 subjects contributed by 6 global collaborators. The sample metadata nearly always contained a de-identified subject ID, COVID-19 status, age in years and sex. Where available, HLA class I and class II types were taken from metadata supplied by the sample provider and were not determined by assay-based typing.

Results the study describes overall, beyond this receptor: The amount of clinical and demographic metadata varied by source and participant and was provided uncurated.

TCRbeta CDR3 regions were amplified from genomic DNA using the immunoSEQ Assay, a bias-controlled multiplex PCR. Concerning the study's data processing: Nucleated cell counts per sample were estimated from amplification of reference gene primers within the assay. To quantify the absolute abundance of each unique TCRbeta CDR3 rearrangement, sequence reads were collapsed and filtered. For each sample, productive Simpson clonality was calculated as the square root of Simpson's diversity index over productive rearrangements. TCRdb carries this immuneACCESS record with in-frame sequences only. Its versions omit some clonotypes, under half of them owing to an unresolved V gene in the studies checked, with the rest unexplained. V and J calls plus clone size are reproduced from that table; the DNA served to infer D and trimming. For this sample the table gives 100,000 to 120,000 clones, of which approximately 82% were detected only once. Roughly 3.8% of the sample belongs to the ten largest clones.

CDR1 and CDR2 are read off the germline V gene as SNHLY and FYNNEI. The CDR3, from cysteine to phenylalanine, totals 13 residues. Solely the CDR3 DNA is kept, with 39 bases framed from the first base. V is trimmed back by 3 bases and J by 2 bases, and the junction contains 0 bases that no gene match accounts for. Each collaborating institution followed its own protocols to collect whole blood in K2EDTA tubes. For TCRbeta analysis, collaborator samples were shipped as frozen whole blood, as isolated PBMCs, or as DNA extracted from either sample type. Concerning this clone itself: It has no known antigen specificity. No base quality information exists; no much larger clone differs at one position.

This clonotype originated in a woman of 80 years or more with acute or convalescent COVID-19. The specimen was peripheral blood. The chain is assembled from TRBV2 and TRBJ2-5; TRBD1 lines up with 7 middle nucleotides. The DNA sequence is TGTGCCAGCAGTGAGGGACAGCAAGAGACCCAGTACTTC. This sequence encodes CASSEGQQETQYF.